This TCR beta chain was observed in a study of OX40 agonist ivuxolimab in advanced cancers. The CDR3 is made up of 15 amino acids. V was cut by 4 bases and J by 1 base, with 13 bases left in between. The V gene's germline CDR1 is MGHRA and CDR2 YSYEKL. The method was immunoSEQ multiplex PCR; TCRdb's version includes in-frame clones alone and lacks a portion of them. Of about 74,000 clones in the sample, 86% were seen once. Sequenced here: CD4+ or CD8+ T cells sorted from blood, sampled in a trial of the OX40 agonist ivuxolimab. The J gene is TRBJ1-1, the V gene TRBV4-1, with D possibly TRBD1 on 5 matching bases. The TCR comes from an adult with an advanced solid tumor such as melanoma, head and neck, liver or kidney cancer. The CDR3 DNA reads as TGCGCCAGCAGCCTCCAGACAGCGGAGAACACTGAAGCTTTCTTT. It translates to CASSLQTAENTEAFF.